This TCR beta chain was recovered during a study of T cell responses to AZD1222 COVID-19 vaccine. From germline, CDR1 is LGHDT and CDR2 YNNKEL (reference sequence). This CDR3 spans 13 amino acids. V lost 2 bases to trimming and J lost 10 bases, with 12 bases between them. Profiling relied on immunoSEQ multiplex PCR, and the TCRdb table lists in-frame clones only, not all of them. The top ten clones hold 2% to 2.5% of a sample with some 96,000 clones, roughly 89% of them seen once. The genes are TRBV3-1 (or the pseudogene TRBV3-2) and TRBJ2-1; D ambiguous. Sequencing was performed on peripheral blood, taken on day 0 of AZD1222 vaccination. This clonotype originated in an adult in good health. Written as DNA, the CDR3 is TGTGCCAGCAGCCAACTTCGCGGTGTAGAGCAGTTCTTC. As protein: CASSQLRGVEQFF.